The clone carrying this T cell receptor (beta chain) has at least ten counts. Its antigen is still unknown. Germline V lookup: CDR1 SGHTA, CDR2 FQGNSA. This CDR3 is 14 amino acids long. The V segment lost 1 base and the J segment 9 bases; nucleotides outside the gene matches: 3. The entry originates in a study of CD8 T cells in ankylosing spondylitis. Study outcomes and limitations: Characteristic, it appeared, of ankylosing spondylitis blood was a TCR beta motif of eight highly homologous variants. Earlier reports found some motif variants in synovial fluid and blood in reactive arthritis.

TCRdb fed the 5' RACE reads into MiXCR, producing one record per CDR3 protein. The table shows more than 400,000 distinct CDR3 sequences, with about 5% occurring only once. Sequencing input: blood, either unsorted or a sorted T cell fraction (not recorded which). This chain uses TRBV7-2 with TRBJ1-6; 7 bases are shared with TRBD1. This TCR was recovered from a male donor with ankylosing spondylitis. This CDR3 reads CASSLGQGFSPLHF. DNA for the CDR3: TGTGCCAGCAGCTTAGGACAGGGTTTTTCACCCCTCCACTTT.